A selection of T cell receptor beta chains follows, all from one sample in a study of blood T cell repertoires in COVID-19. Sequencing used immunoSEQ multiplex PCR; TCRdb keeps in-frame clones, though not all of them. Of fewer than 300,000 clones listed, 70% to 80% are singletons. Sequenced input: peripheral blood. The source of these receptors is a woman of 80 years or more with acute or convalescent COVID-19. Each CDR3 is given with its conserved first and last residue. A D gene is named only where the DNA matches it firmly. For some rows the clone size is stated as once, few or many, or as a class when expanded; others skip it.

-	-	TRBJ1-6	TRBV5-6	CASSPRDGGNSPLHF	TGTGCCAGCAGCCCGCGGGACGGGGGTAATTCACCCCTCCACTTT
-	-	TRBJ1-5	TRBV5-8	CASSLRRGVQHF	TGTGCCAGCAGCTTGCGGCGAGGCGTCCAGCATTTT
-	TRBD2	TRBJ2-1	TRBV5-4	CASTPGLAGDEQFF	TGTGCCAGCACCCCGGGACTAGCGGGAGACGAGCAGTTCTTC
-	-	TRBJ2-1	TRBV5-1	CASSFVGDRSNEQFF	TGCGCCAGCAGCTTTGTAGGAGACAGGTCCAATGAGCAGTTCTTC
-	TRBD1	TRBJ1-4	TRBV2	CASSGQGATNEKLFF	TGTGCCAGCAGTGGACAGGGGGCAACTAATGAAAAACTGTTTTTT
-	TRBD1	TRBJ1-1	TRBV18	CASSQGQDPFTEAFF	TGTGCCAGCTCCCAGGGACAGGACCCTTTCACTGAAGCTTTCTTT
-	TRBD1	TRBJ1-4	TRBV19	CASSISGTAREKLFF	TGTGCCAGTAGTATCTCCGGGACAGCGAGAGAAAAACTGTTTTTT
-	TRBD1	TRBJ1-6	TRBV3-1/TRBV3-2	CASGLTGKNSPLHF	TGTGCCAGCGGATTGACAGGGAAGAATTCACCCCTCCACTTT
few	TRBD2	TRBJ2-3	TRBV19	CASSIGAGGDTQYF	TGTGCCAGTAGTATTGGAGCGGGAGGAGATACGCAGTATTTT
-	TRBD1	TRBJ1-1	TRBV18	CASTYRGRMNTEAFF	TGTGCCAGCACGTACAGGGGGCGGATGAACACTGAAGCTTTCTTT
few	-	TRBJ2-6	TRBV12-3/TRBV12-4	CASQLAGANVLTF	TGTGCCAGCCAACTCGCTGGGGCCAACGTCCTGACTTTC
-	-	TRBJ1-2	TRBV5-1	CASSLTGVSYTF	TGCGCCAGCAGCTTGACGGGGGTATCCTACACCTTC
-	TRBD1	TRBJ2-3	TRBV4-3	CASSQLGQGSPDTQYF	TGCGCCAGCAGCCAACTCGGACAGGGGAGTCCAGATACGCAGTATTTT
-	-	TRBJ2-6	TRBV19	CASSLISGANVLTF	TGTGCCAGTAGTCTTATCTCTGGGGCCAACGTCCTGACTTTC
-	TRBD1	TRBJ1-2	TRBV15	CATSRVWGQGGLYTF	TGTGCCACCAGCAGAGTATGGGGACAGGGAGGTTTGTACACCTTC
-	TRBD1	TRBJ1-2	TRBV12-3/TRBV12-4	CASRGQGAGGYTF	TGTGCCAGCAGGGGACAGGGGGCGGGAGGCTACACCTTC
-	TRBD1	TRBJ2-2	TRBV5-4	CASGLRTGRTGELFF	TGTGCCAGCGGTTTACGGACAGGGCGGACCGGGGAGCTGTTTTTT
-	TRBD2	TRBJ2-5	TRBV5-1	CASSSGGLAGGSETQYF	TGCGCCAGCAGCTCCGGTGGGCTAGCGGGAGGTTCAGAGACCCAGTACTTC
-	TRBD2	TRBJ2-5	TRBV7-9	CASSPFGRAETQYF	TGTGCCAGCAGCCCGTTCGGGAGGGCCGAGACCCAGTACTTC
many	TRBD2	TRBJ2-5	TRBV7-2	CASTGGARETQYF	TGTGCCAGCACCGGGGGGGCCAGAGAGACCCAGTACTTC
-	-	TRBJ2-7	TRBV15	CATSRGGATGRYEQYF	TGTGCCACCAGCAGAGGAGGAGCGACAGGACGGTACGAGCAGTACTTC
-	-	TRBJ1-1	TRBV6-5	CASSNAGSGNTEAFF	TGTGCCAGCAGTAACGCAGGGTCGGGGAACACTGAAGCTTTCTTT
few	-	TRBJ1-1	TRBV29-1	CSVAGAMNTEAFF	TGCAGCGTTGCAGGTGCTATGAACACTGAAGCTTTCTTT
-	-	TRBJ1-6	TRBV9	CASSETGNSPLHF	TGTGCCAGCAGCGAGACGGGTAATTCACCCCTCCACTTT
-	TRBD1	TRBJ2-2	TRBV5-6	CASRLGQGWTGELFF	TGTGCCAGCAGACTCGGACAGGGTTGGACCGGGGAGCTGTTTTTT
-	-	TRBJ2-7	TRBV5-6	CASSPLRKLGGYEQYF	TGTGCCAGCAGCCCTTTGCGGAAACTTGGGGGGTACGAGCAGTACTTC
-	-	TRBJ2-3	TRBV3-1/TRBV3-2	CASSHRGAGTDTQYF	TGTGCCAGCAGCCATCGGGGTGCGGGAACAGATACGCAGTATTTT
-	TRBD2	TRBJ2-5	TRBV7-7	CASSLGTSGELETQYF	TGTGCCAGCAGCTTAGGAACTAGCGGGGAGTTGGAGACCCAGTACTTC
-	-	TRBJ1-1	TRBV6-6	CASTPPGRTEAFF	TGTGCCAGCACTCCTCCTGGGAGAACTGAAGCTTTCTTT